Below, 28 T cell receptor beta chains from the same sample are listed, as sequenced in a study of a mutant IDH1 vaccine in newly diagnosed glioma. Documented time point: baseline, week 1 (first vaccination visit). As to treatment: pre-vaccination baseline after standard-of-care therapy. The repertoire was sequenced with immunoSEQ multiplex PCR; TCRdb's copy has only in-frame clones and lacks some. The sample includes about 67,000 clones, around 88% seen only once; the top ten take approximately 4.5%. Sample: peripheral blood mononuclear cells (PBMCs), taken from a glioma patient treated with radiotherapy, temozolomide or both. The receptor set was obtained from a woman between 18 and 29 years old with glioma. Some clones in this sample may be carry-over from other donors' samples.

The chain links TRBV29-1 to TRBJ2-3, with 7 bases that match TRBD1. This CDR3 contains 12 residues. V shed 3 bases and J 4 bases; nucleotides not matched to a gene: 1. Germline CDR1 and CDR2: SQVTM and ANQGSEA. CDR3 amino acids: CSVDTGADTQYF. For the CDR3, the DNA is TGCAGCGTTGATACAGGGGCAGATACGCAGTATTTT.

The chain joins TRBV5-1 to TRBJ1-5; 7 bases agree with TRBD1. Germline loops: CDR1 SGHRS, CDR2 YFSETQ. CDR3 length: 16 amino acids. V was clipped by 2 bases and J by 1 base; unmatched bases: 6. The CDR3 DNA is TGCGCCAGCAGCTTAGGGTCAGGGGGAAGCAATCAGCCCCAGCATTTT. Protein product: CASSLGSGGSNQPQHF.

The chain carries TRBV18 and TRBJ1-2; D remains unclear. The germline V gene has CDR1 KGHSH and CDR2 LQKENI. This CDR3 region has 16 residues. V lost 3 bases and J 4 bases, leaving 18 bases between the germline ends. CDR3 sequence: CASSPRRAQAGYGYTF. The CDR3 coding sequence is TGTGCCAGCTCACCTAGGCGCGCACAAGCCGGCTATGGCTACACCTTC.

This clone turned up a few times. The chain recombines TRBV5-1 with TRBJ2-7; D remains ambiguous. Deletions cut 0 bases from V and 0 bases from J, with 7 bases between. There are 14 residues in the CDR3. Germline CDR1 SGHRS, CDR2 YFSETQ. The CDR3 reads CASSLDASSYEQYF. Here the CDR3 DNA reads TGCGCCAGCAGCTTGGATGCTAGCTCCTACGAGCAGTACTTC.

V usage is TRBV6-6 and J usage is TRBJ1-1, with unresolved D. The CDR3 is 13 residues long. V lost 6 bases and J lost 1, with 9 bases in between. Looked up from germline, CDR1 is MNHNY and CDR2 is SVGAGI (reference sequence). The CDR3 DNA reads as TGTGCCAGCAGCGTGGACGAGAACACTGAAGCTTTCTTT. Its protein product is CASSVDENTEAFF.

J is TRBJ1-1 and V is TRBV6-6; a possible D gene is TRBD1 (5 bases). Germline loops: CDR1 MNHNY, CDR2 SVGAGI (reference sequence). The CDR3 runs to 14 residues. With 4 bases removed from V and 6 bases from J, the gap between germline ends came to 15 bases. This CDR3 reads CASSSNGRGPEAFF. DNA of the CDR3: TGTGCCAGCAGTTCCAATGGGCGGGGCCCTGAAGCTTTCTTT.

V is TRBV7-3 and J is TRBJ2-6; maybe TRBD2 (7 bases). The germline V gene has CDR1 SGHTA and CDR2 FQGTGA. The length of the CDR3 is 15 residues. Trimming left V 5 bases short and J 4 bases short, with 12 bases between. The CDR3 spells CASSLGGPGANVLTF. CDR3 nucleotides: TGTGCCAGCAGCCTCGGGGGGCCCGGGGCCAACGTCCTGACTTTC.

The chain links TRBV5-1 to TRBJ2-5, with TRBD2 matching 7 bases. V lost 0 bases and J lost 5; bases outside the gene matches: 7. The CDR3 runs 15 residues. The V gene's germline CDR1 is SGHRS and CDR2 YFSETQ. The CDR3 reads CASSLDARGWETQYF. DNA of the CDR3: TGCGCCAGCAGCTTGGACGCGCGGGGGTGGGAGACCCAGTACTTC. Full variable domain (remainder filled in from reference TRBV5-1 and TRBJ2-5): KAGVTQTPRYLIKTRGQQVTLSCSPISGHRSVSWYQQTPGQGLQFLFEYFSETQRNKGNFPGRFSGRQFSNSRSEMNVSTLELGDSALYLCASSLDARGWETQYFGPGTRLLVL.

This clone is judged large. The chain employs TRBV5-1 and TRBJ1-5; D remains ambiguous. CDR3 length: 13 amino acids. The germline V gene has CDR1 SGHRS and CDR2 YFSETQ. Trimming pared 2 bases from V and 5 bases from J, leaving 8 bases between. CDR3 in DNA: TGCGCCAGCAGCTTCGAAGGTGATCAGCCCCAGCATTTT. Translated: CASSFEGDQPQHF.

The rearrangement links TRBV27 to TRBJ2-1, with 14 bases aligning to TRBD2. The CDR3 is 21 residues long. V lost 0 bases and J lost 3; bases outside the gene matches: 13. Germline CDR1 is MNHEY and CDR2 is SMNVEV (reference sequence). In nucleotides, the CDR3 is TGTGCCAGCAGTTTATCAGCCCTGACTAGCGGGGGGGCAGAAGGCTACAATGAGCAGTTCTTC. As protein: CASSLSALTSGGAEGYNEQFF.

This chain's CDR3 is CPQDRDYGYTF. As DNA, the CDR3 is TGCCCACAAGACAGGGACTATGGCTACACCTTC. This chain connects TRBV10-1 to TRBJ1-2, with 7 bases aligning to TRBD1. This CDR3 contains 11 residues. CDR1 and CDR2 (germline): WNHNN, SYGVQD (reference sequence).

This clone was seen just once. CDR3 sequence reads: CASSFLGTTETQYF. Written as DNA, the CDR3 is TGTGCCAGCAGCTTTCTCGGGACAACCGAGACCCAGTACTTC. J is TRBJ2-5 and V is TRBV9, with TRBD1 as a possible D gene (6 bases). CDR3 length equals 14 residues. Trimming removed 4 bases at V and 5 bases at J, with 15 bases between. Looked up from germline, CDR1 is SGDLS and CDR2 is YYNGEE.

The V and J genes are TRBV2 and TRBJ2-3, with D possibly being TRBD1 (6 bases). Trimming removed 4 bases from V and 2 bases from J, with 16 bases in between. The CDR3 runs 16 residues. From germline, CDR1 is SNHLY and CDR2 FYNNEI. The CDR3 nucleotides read TGTGCCAGCAGTGGTTCCCCGGGACATATCACAGATACGCAGTATTTT. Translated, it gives CASSGSPGHITDTQYF.

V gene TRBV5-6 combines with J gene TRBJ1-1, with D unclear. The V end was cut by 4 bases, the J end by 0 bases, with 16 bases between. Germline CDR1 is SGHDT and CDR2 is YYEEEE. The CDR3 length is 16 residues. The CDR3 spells CASSAHRFRVNTEAFF. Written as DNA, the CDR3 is TGTGCCAGCAGCGCCCACCGGTTCCGGGTGAACACTGAAGCTTTCTTT.

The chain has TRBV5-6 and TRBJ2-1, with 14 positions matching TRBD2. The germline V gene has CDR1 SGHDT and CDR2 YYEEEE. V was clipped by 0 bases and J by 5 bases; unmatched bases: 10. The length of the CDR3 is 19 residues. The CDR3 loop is CASSLGKTSGGASDNEQFF. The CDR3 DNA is TGTGCCAGCAGCTTGGGTAAGACTAGCGGGGGGGCCTCGGACAATGAGCAGTTCTTC.

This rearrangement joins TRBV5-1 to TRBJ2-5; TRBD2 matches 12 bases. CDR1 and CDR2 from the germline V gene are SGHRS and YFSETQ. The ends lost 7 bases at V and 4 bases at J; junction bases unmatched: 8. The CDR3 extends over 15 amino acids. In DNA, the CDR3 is TGCGCCAGCGCTCCCGGGACTAGCGGGCTAGAGACCCAGTACTTC. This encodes CASAPGTSGLETQYF. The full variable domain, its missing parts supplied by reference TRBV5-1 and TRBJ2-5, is KAGVTQTPRYLIKTRGQQVTLSCSPISGHRSVSWYQQTPGQGLQFLFEYFSETQRNKGNFPGRFSGRQFSNSRSEMNVSTLELGDSALYLCASAPGTSGLETQYFGPGTRLLVL.

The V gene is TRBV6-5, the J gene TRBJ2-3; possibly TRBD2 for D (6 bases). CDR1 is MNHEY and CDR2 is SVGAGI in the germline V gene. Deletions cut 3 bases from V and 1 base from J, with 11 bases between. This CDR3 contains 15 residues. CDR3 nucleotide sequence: TGTGCCAGCAGTTATGATCCTAGCGGCACAGATACGCAGTATTTT. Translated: CASSYDPSGTDTQYF.

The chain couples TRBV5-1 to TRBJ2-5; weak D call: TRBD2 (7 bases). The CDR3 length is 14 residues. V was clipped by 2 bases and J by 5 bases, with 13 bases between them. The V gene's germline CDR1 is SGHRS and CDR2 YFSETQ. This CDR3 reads CASSFSGRGETQYF. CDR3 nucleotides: TGCGCCAGCAGCTTCTCGGGGAGGGGGGAGACCCAGTACTTC.

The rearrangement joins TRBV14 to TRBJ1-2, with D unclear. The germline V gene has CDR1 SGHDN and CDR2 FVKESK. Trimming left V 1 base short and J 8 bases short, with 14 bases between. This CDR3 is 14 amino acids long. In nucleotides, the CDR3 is TGTGCCAGCAGCCAAGTCGAGGAGCCGACGGGCTACACCTTC. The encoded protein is CASSQVEEPTGYTF.

The CDR3 DNA sequence: TGCGCCAGCAGCCCCCAATCCGGGGGAAAACCGAACACCGGGGAGCTGTTTTTT. The encoded protein is CASSPQSGGKPNTGELFF. This chain joins TRBV4-3 and TRBJ2-2, with D possibly being TRBD2 (6 bases). Germline CDR1 LGHNA, CDR2 YSLEER. This CDR3 comprises 18 residues. Deletions cut 4 bases from V and 0 bases from J, with 18 bases between.

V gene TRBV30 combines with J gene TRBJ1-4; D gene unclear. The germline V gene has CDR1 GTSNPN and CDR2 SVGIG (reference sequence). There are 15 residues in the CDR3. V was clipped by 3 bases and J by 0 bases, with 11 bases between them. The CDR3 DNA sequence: TGTGCCTGGAGCCGCGGGGAAACAACTAATGAAAAACTGTTTTTT. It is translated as CAWSRGETTNEKLFF.

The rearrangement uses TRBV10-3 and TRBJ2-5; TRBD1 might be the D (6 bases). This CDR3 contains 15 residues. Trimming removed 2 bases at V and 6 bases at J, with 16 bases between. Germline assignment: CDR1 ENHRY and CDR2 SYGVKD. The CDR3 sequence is CAISETPGHLKTQYF. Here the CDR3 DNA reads TGTGCCATCAGTGAGACGCCGGGACACCTTAAGACCCAGTACTTC.

The CDR3 reads CASRSTGEAEKLFF. The DNA of the CDR3 is TGTGCCAGCAGGTCTACAGGGGAAGCTGAAAAACTGTTTTTT. The V and J genes are TRBV7-9 and TRBJ1-4; 7 bases line up with TRBD1. CDR1 and CDR2 (germline): SEHNR, FQNEAQ (reference sequence). Trimming cost V 6 bases and J 7 bases; bases outside gene matches: 8. This CDR3 is built from 14 residues.

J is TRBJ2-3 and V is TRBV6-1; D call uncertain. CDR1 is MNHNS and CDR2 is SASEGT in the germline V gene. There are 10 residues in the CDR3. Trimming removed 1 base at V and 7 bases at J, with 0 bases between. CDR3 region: CASSEDTQYF. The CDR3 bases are TGTGCCAGCAGTGAAGATACGCAGTATTTT.

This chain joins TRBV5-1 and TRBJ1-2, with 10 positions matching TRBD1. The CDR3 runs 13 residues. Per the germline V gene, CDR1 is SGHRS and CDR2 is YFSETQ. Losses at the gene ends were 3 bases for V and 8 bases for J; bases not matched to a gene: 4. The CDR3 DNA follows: TGCGCCAGCAGCTGGGGACAGGGGAGCGGCTACACCTTC. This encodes CASSWGQGSGYTF. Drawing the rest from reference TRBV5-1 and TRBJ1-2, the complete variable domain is KAGVTQTPRYLIKTRGQQVTLSCSPISGHRSVSWYQQTPGQGLQFLFEYFSETQRNKGNFPGRFSGRQFSNSRSEMNVSTLELGDSALYLCASSWGQGSGYTFGSGTRLTVV.

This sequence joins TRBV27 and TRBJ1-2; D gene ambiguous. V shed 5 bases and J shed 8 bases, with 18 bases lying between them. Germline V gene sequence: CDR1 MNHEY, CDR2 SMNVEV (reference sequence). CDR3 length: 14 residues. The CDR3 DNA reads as TGTGCCAGCAGTCCCCTTAGCATCATAAGAGGCTACACCTTC. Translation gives CASSPLSIIRGYTF.

The CDR3 spells CASSLGRQYTEAFF. The CDR3 region has the DNA TGTGCCAGCAGCTTGGGAAGGCAGTACACTGAAGCTTTCTTT. The V call is TRBV5-4, the J call TRBJ1-1, with D uncertain. Germline V CDR1 and CDR2: SGHNT, YYREEE (reference sequence). With 0 bases removed from V and 3 bases from J, the gap between germline ends came to 9 bases. The CDR3 has 14 residues.

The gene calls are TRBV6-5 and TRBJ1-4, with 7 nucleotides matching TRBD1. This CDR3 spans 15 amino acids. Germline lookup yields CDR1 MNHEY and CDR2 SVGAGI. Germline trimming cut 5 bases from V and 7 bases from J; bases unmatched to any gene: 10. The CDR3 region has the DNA TGTGCCAGCAGTCCTTGGACAGGATATGGTGAAAAACTGTTTTTT. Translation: CASSPWTGYGEKLFF.